Listed here are 14 T cell receptor beta chains from one sample, sequenced in a study of glioma-infiltrating T cells. TCR alpha and beta CDR3 regions were amplified from RNA using iRepertoire nested multiplex PCR. TCRdb independently ran MiXCR on the multiplex PCR reads; one entry per CDR3 protein. The table has about 130,000 distinct CDR3 sequences, roughly 25% seen once; the top ten hold around 15%. Material for sequencing was glioma tissue, nonneoplastic brain tissue, or PBMCs (not recorded which). These receptor sequences come from a human donor with low-grade glioma or glioblastoma, undergoing nonglioma brain surgery, or in good health (not recorded which).

There are many counts of this clonotype. The chain links TRBV15 to TRBJ2-1; D could derive from TRBD1 or TRBD2 (5 bases each). The ends were cut back, 3 bases at V and 3 bases at J, with 12 bases in the middle. CDR3 length: 15 amino acids. Germline CDR1 and CDR2: LNHNV and YYDKDF (reference sequence). The CDR3 protein is CATSSGAGYYNEQFF. Written as DNA, the CDR3 is TGTGCCACCAGCAGCGGGGCAGGGTACTACAATGAGCAGTTCTTC.

In regard to this clonotype: Just one base apart from a much larger clone, this may be a read error. J is TRBJ2-3 and V is TRBV4-1, with TRBD2 matching over 8 bases. CDR1 and CDR2 from the germline V gene are MGHRA and YSYEKL. The CDR3 length is 16 residues. The CDR3 bases are TGCGCCAGCAGCCAAGACACTAGCGGATACACAGATGCGCAGTATTTT. This translates into CASSQDTSGYTDAQYF.

DNA for the CDR3: TGTGCCAGCAGCCCCCCCGGGACTCGAGCCTACGAGCAGTACTTC. Translated: CASSPPGTRAYEQYF. J is TRBJ2-7 and V is TRBV3-1, with a possible D match to TRBD2 (6 bases). The CDR3 loop spans 15 amino acids. V dropped 4 bases and J dropped 2 bases, with 15 bases sitting between them. From germline, CDR1 is LGHDT and CDR2 YNNKEL (reference sequence).

Comments on this clonotype: A clone one base away is much larger, so this may be a read error. The J gene is TRBJ2-7, the V gene TRBV4-2, with 8 bases that match TRBD1. CDR3 length: 15 amino acids. CDR1 and CDR2 (germline): LGHNA, YNFKEQ. CDR3 protein: CASRQAGTGDYEQYF. Written as DNA, the CDR3 is TGTGCCAGCCGCCAAGCCGGGACAGGAGATTACGAGCAGTACTTC.

On this clonotype itself: It may be a read error: a sequence one base away is much more abundant. The chain joins TRBV7-9 to TRBJ2-1; D is possibly TRBD2 (5 bases). Between the trimmed V and J ends, which lost 5 bases and 5 bases, there was a span of 13 bases. Per the germline V gene, CDR1 is SEHNR and CDR2 is FQNEAQ (reference sequence). CDR3 length: 14 residues. The CDR3 sequence: CASSMRVMDNEQFF. CDR3 nucleotides: TGTGCCAGCAGCATGCGGGTTATGGACAATGAGCAGTTCTTC.

This clonotype was seen many times. The J gene is TRBJ1-1, the V gene TRBV27; D possibly corresponds to TRBD1 (6 bases). Germline lookup yields CDR1 MNHEY and CDR2 SMNVEV (reference sequence). This CDR3 is built from 17 residues. The V end lost 1 base, the J end lost 1 base, and 16 bases lay between the germline ends. CDR3: CASSLWGGGRGNTEAFF. CDR3 bases: TGTGCCAGCAGTTTATGGGGCGGGGGGCGAGGGAACACTGAAGCTTTCTTT.

This clonotype was seen ten or more times. Here the CDR3 reads CASSQDRDPWTSGNTGELFF. The DNA of the CDR3 is TGTGCCAGCAGCCAAGATAGGGACCCGTGGACTAGCGGGAACACCGGGGAGCTGTTTTTT. The V gene is TRBV14, the J gene TRBJ2-2; TRBD2 matches at 10 bases. The CDR3 has 20 amino acids. The germline gives CDR1 SGHDN, CDR2 FVKESK. The ends lost 0 bases at V and 1 base at J; junction bases unmatched: 11.

The chain joins TRBV29-1 to TRBJ2-7; 8 nucleotides line up with TRBD1. Germline V CDR1 and CDR2: SQVTM, ANQGSEA. Unmatched junction bases numbered 5, after V lost 5 bases and J lost 2 bases. This CDR3 spans 13 amino acids. DNA of the CDR3: TGCAGCGTTTCCGGGACAGGACCCTACGAGCAGTACTTC. Translating gives CSVSGTGPYEQYF.

This clonotype was recorded a few times. V usage is TRBV4-3 and J usage is TRBJ2-7, with no clear D. The germline V and J ends were trimmed by 0 bases and 3 bases, with 18 bases remaining between them. The CDR3 sequence is 17 residues long. From germline, CDR1 is LGHNA and CDR2 YSLEER. CDR3 sequence (DNA): TGCGCCAGCAGCCAAGATCTCACGACACGAGTAAACTACGAGCAGTACTTC. Translation: CASSQDLTTRVNYEQYF.

This rearrangement joins TRBV11-3 to TRBJ1-1; 7 bases fit TRBD1. V shed 0 bases, J shed 8 bases, and the junction held 3 bases outside the gene matches. CDR1 is SGHNT and CDR2 is YENEEA in the germline V gene. The CDR3 contains 13 residues. Here the CDR3 DNA reads TGTGCCAGCAGCTTAGATCGGGACAGAGAAGCTTTCTTT. This translates into CASSLDRDREAFF.

This clonotype was observed many times. The chain uses TRBV7-2 and TRBJ2-1; 10 bases map to TRBD2. The CDR3 sequence is 16 residues long. The junction had 7 bases not matched to a gene; V was cut back by 1 base and J by 7 bases. Germline CDR1 and CDR2: SGHTA and FQGNSA. This CDR3 is CASSLDSLAGVNEQFF. In nucleotides, the CDR3 is TGTGCCAGCAGCTTAGATTCGCTAGCGGGAGTGAATGAGCAGTTCTTC.

This clonotype was seen repeatedly, ten times or more. V and J are TRBV4-3 and TRBJ1-2; TRBD1 matches at 9 bases. The CDR3 extends over 14 amino acids. Germline V CDR1 and CDR2: LGHNA, YSLEER. V trimming: 1 base; J trimming: 8 bases; junction bases outside the gene matches: 5. CDR3 region: CASSQAGQGGGYTF. The CDR3 DNA reads TGCGCCAGCAGCCAAGCGGGACAGGGCGGGGGCTACACCTTC.

The chain has TRBV2 and TRBJ2-4; TRBD2 aligns across 11 bases. The CDR3 consists of 16 residues. J lost 0 bases, V lost 7 bases, and 5 bases had no gene match. The V gene's germline CDR1 is SNHLY and CDR2 FYNNEI. CDR3 sequence: CASTRTSGLAKNIQYF. The DNA for the CDR3 is TGTGCCAGCACGCGGACTAGCGGGCTAGCCAAAAACATTCAGTACTTC.

This clonotype was recorded at least ten times. The rearrangement uses TRBV5-1 and TRBJ2-1, with TRBD1 identical over 8 bases. This CDR3 has 14 residues. Germline CDR1 reads SGHRS; CDR2 reads YFSETQ. The ends lost 2 bases at V and 10 bases at J; junction bases unmatched: 8. The CDR3 spells CASSLTGQGREQFF. CDR3 coding DNA: TGCGCCAGCAGCTTAACAGGACAGGGACGGGAGCAGTTCTTC.